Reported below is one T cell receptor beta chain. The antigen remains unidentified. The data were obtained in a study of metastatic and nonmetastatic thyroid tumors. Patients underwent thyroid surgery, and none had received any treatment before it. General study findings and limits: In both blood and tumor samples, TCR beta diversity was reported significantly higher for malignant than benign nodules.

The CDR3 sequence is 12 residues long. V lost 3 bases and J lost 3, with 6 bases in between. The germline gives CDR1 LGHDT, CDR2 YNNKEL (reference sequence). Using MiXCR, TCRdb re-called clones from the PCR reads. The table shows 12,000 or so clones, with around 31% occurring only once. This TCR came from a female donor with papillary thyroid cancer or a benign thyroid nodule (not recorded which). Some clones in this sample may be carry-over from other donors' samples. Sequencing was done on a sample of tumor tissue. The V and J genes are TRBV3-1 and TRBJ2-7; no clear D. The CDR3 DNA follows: TGTGCCAGCAGCCATCCTGGCTACGAGCAGTACTTC. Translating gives CASSHPGYEQYF.